This T cell receptor beta chain derives from a study of T cell repertoires in cytomegalovirus infection. Looking at the study overall: Researchers turned to recently identified HLA-C-restricted CMV epitopes as well as well-studied HLA-B-restricted ones. Both CMV infection and a matching HLA type were indicated by public TCR beta signatures.

This clonotype was found a few times. Its antigen is not identified. The study, taken as a whole, reports: There were HLA-C-restricted CMV-specific TCR beta clonotypes dominating the ex vivo response. Public TCR beta family frequency separated CMV-and-HLA carriers, including in an independent cohort.

This CDR3 has 18 residues. V lost 2 bases and J 0 bases, leaving 16 bases between the germline ends. The V gene's germline CDR1 is MNHEY and CDR2 SVGEGT. MiXCR, applied by TCRdb to the reads, yields one record per CDR3 protein. Of more than 75,000 distinct CDR3 sequences in the sample, about 31% are singletons; the top ten hold approximately 71%. This sequence joins TRBV6-2 or TRBV6-3 and TRBJ2-2, with D possibly being TRBD2 (5 bases). The sequences come from CD8+ T cells from cultured PBMCs, collected from culture after CMV antigen stimulation. This sequence was found in a human donor in good health (CMV status not recorded). Some clones in this sample may be carry-over from other donors' samples. The CDR3 DNA reads TGTGCCAGCAGTTACCCTGTACTAGTCACGCCGAACACCGGGGAGCTGTTTTTT. Residues: CASSYPVLVTPNTGELFF.